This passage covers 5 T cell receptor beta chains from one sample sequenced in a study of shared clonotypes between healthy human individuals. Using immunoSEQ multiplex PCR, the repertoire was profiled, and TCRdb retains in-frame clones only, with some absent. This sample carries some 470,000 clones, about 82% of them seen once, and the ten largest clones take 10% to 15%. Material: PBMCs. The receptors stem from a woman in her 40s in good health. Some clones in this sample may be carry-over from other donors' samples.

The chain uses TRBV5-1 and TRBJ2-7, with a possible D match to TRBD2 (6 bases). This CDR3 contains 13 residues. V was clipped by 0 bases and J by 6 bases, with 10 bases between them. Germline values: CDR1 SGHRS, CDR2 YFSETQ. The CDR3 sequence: CASSLGRDGEQYF. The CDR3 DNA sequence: TGCGCCAGCAGCTTGGGGAGGGACGGCGAGCAGTACTTC.

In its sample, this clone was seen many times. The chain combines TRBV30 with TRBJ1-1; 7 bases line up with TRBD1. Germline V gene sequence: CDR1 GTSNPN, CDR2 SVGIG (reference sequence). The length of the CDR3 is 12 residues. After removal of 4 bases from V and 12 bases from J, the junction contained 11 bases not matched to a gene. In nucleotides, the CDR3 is TGTGCCTGGAAGGGAGGGGACAGTACATCTTTCTTT. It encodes CAWKGGDSTSFF. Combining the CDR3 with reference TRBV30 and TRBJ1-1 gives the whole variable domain SQTIHQWPATLVQPVGSPLSLECTVEGTSNPNLYWYRQAAGRGLQLLFYSVGIGQISSEVPQNLSASRPQDRQFILSSKKLLLSDSGFYLCAWKGGDSTSFFGQGTRLTVV.

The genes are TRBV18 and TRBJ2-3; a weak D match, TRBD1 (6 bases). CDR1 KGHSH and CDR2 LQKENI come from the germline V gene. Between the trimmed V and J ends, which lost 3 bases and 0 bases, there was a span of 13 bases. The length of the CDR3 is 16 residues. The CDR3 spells CASSPVYRASTDTQYF. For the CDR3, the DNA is TGTGCCAGCTCACCGGTTTACAGGGCTAGCACAGATACGCAGTATTTT.

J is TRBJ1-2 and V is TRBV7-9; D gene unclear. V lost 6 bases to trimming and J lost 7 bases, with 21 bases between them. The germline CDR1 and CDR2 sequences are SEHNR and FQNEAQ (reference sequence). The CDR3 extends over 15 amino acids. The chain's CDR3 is CASSPIPGGYAGYTF. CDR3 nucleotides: TGTGCCAGCAGTCCCATACCAGGAGGGTACGCTGGCTACACCTTC.

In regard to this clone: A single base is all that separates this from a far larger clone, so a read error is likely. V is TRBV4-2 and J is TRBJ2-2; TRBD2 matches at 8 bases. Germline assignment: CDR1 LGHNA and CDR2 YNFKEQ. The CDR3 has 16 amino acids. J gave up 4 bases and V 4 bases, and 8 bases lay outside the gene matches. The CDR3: CASSRSGREATGELFF. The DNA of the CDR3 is TGTGCCAGCAGCCGCAGCGGGAGAGAGGCCACCGGGGAGCTGTTTTTT.